One and the same sample provided the 14 T cell receptor beta chains below, sequenced in a study of cytomegalovirus exposure and HLA in healthy donors. The PCR ran on 60 Vbeta and 13 Jbeta primers. Data came from immunoSEQ multiplex PCR; TCRdb stores just in-frame clones and leaves some out. The table lists fewer than 250,000 clones, roughly 80% of them singletons. Sequencing was done on a sample of PBMCs. Source of these receptors: a male donor in good health and CMV-seronegative.

This chain links TRBV15 with TRBJ2-5; D remains ambiguous. CDR3 length equals 14 residues. CDR1 is LNHNV and CDR2 is YYDKDF in the germline V gene (reference sequence). The V end was cut by 0 bases, the J end by 1 base, with 6 bases between. The CDR3 nucleotides read TGTGCCACCAGCAGAGATATGGCCCAAGAGACCCAGTACTTC. Its protein product is CATSRDMAQETQYF.

The V and J genes are TRBV10-3 and TRBJ1-1; 11 bases match TRBD1. Germline CDR1 reads ENHRY; CDR2 reads SYGVKD. The CDR3 is 16 residues long. J was trimmed by 5 bases and V by 10 bases; bases with no gene match: 15. The CDR3: CATLPRTGGQGTEAFF. In DNA, the CDR3 is TGTGCCACACTTCCGAGGACAGGGGGCCAGGGGACTGAAGCTTTCTTT.

This clone has only one observation. The chain recombines TRBV30 with TRBJ2-5, with a tentative D call TRBD2 (5 bases). The J call may be faulty, since TRBJ2-7 better matches the DNA end. Per germline, CDR1 GTSNPN and CDR2 SVGIG (reference sequence). The CDR3 contains 12 residues. The CDR3 loop reads CAWTAVSYEQYF. DNA for the CDR3: TGTGCCTGGACAGCGGTTTCCTACGAGCAGTACTTC.

V is TRBV2 and J is TRBJ1-1; 8 nucleotides align to TRBD1. Germline CDR1 reads SNHLY; CDR2 reads FYNNEI. CDR3 size: 14 residues. V shed 0 bases and J 5 bases; nucleotides not matched to a gene: 2. The CDR3 protein is CASSEATGGTEAFF. CDR3 coding DNA: TGTGCCAGCAGTGAAGCCACAGGGGGGACTGAAGCTTTCTTT.

The chain recombines TRBV5-3 with TRBJ2-7; D possibly corresponds to TRBD1 (5 bases). TRBV5-3 is annotated as an ORF whose role is uncertain. V shed 4 bases and J shed 6 bases, with 20 bases lying between them. The CDR3 runs 15 residues. The CDR3 region is CARSQVQTVLGEQYF. The DNA for the CDR3 is TGTGCCAGAAGCCAAGTACAGACAGTCCTTGGCGAGCAGTACTTC.

On this clone: The sample carries other DNA sequences with the same CDR3. This rearrangement joins TRBV10-1 to TRBJ2-7; TRBD2 aligns across 14 bases. V lost 2 bases, J lost 3 bases, and 0 bases stayed unmatched. The CDR3 consists of 15 residues. CDR1 and CDR2 from the germline V gene are WNHNN and SYGVQD (reference sequence). The CDR3 loop is CASSEGLAGGYEQYF. DNA of the CDR3: TGCGCCAGCAGTGAGGGACTAGCGGGAGGCTACGAGCAGTACTTC.

The chain employs TRBV5-1 and TRBJ1-2, with a tentative D call TRBD1 (6 bases). Per the germline V gene, CDR1 is SGHRS and CDR2 is YFSETQ. V was trimmed by 1 base and J by 2 bases, leaving 6 bases between them. CDR3 length equals 13 residues. CDR3 nucleotide sequence: TGCGCCAGCAGCTTGAGGGGGAACTATGGCTACACCTTC. Translation gives CASSLRGNYGYTF.

The chain is built from TRBV7-8 and TRBJ2-5; 7 positions match TRBD1. Germline CDR1 SGHVS, CDR2 FQNEAQ. Losses at the gene ends were 7 bases for V and 2 bases for J; bases not matched to a gene: 10. CDR3 length: 15 residues. This chain's CDR3 is CASKHGTAKQETQYF. DNA of the CDR3: TGTGCCAGCAAACATGGGACAGCAAAACAAGAGACCCAGTACTTC.

The rearrangement links TRBV2 to TRBJ2-7, with 9 bases matching TRBD2. J gave up 2 bases and V 4 bases, and 3 bases lay outside the gene matches. This CDR3 contains 14 residues. Germline V gene lookup returns CDR1 SNHLY and CDR2 FYNNEI. The CDR3 DNA is TGTGCCAGCAGTGCCCGACTAGCGGCCTACGAGCAGTACTTC. Amino acids: CASSARLAAYEQYF.

V is TRBV28 and J is TRBJ2-3; 9 bases map to TRBD2. The J segment lost 4 bases and the V segment lost 6 bases, leaving 17 bases of the junction unmatched. The CDR3 consists of 18 residues. The germline V gene encodes CDR1 MDHEN and CDR2 SYDVKM. CDR3 DNA sequence: TGTGCCAGCAGCACCACTCGGCTAGCGGGACACCCCGCAGATACGCAGTATTTT. Amino acid sequence: CASSTTRLAGHPADTQYF.

This chain uses TRBV9 with TRBJ1-2, with 8 bases lining up with TRBD1. From germline, CDR1 is SGDLS and CDR2 YYNGEE. The CDR3 extends over 12 amino acids. The V and J ends lost 7 bases and 6 bases, in that order; junction bases with no gene match: 5. The CDR3 loop is CASHRGKDGYTF. CDR3 sequence (DNA): TGTGCCAGCCACAGGGGGAAGGATGGCTACACCTTC.

The chain recombines TRBV5-6 with TRBJ2-2; 7 positions agree with TRBD2. The germline V gene has CDR1 SGHDT and CDR2 YYEEEE. The CDR3 contains 14 residues. The J segment lost 4 bases and the V segment lost 2 bases, leaving 2 bases of the junction unmatched. This CDR3 is CASSFGGSTGELFF. In DNA form, the CDR3 reads TGTGCCAGCAGCTTCGGGGGGAGCACCGGGGAGCTGTTTTTT.

V is TRBV4-2 and J is TRBJ2-7; TRBD2 is a possible D gene (5 bases). CDR1 is LGHNA, CDR2 YNFKEQ, per germline. V was cut by 0 bases and J by 10 bases, with 28 bases left in between. The CDR3 length is 18 residues. The CDR3 DNA reads as TGTGCCAGCAGCCAAGACCCGATTGGAGGAATCGGCAACCCCCCACAGTACTTC. This codes for CASSQDPIGGIGNPPQYF.

The V and J genes are TRBV5-1 and TRBJ2-7; D gene ambiguous. CDR3 length: 12 residues. The V end lost 0 bases, the J end lost 5 bases, and 6 bases lay between the germline ends. Germline V gene data show CDR1 as SGHRS and CDR2 as YFSETQ. The CDR3 reads CASSLVSHEQYF. The CDR3 bases are TGCGCCAGCAGCTTGGTGAGCCACGAGCAGTACTTC.